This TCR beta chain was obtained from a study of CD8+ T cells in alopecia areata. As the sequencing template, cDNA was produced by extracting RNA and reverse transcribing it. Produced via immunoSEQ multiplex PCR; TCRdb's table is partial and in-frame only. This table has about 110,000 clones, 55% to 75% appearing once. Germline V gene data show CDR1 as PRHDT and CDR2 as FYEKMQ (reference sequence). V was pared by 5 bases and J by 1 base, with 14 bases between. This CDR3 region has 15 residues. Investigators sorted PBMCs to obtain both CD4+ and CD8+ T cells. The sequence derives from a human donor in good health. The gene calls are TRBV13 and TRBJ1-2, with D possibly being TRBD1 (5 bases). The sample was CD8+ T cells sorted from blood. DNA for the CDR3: TGTGCCAGCAGCGGGGCGACGGCTGATAACTATGGCTACACCTTC. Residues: CASSGATADNYGYTF.